This T cell receptor (beta chain) was profiled in a study of technical replicates of blood from four donors. Only in-frame clones appear in the TCRdb table, and some are missing; sequencing was by immunoSEQ multiplex PCR. Among tens of thousands of clones, roughly 97% were seen once, and the ten largest hold about 0.3%. This receptor was taken from a human donor in good health. Sequenced: T cells isolated from PBMCs.

In nucleotides, the CDR3 is TGTGCCTGGAGTGGGACAGGGACAGATCAGCCCCAGCATTTT. It codes for CAWSGTGTDQPQHF. The V and J genes are TRBV30 and TRBJ1-5, with 8 bases that match TRBD1. This CDR3 has 14 amino acids. Germline loops: CDR1 GTSNPN, CDR2 SVGIG (reference sequence). V trimming: 1 base; J trimming: 5 bases; junction bases outside the gene matches: 4.